The 22 T cell receptor beta chains in this list originate from one sample, sequenced in a study of a mutant IDH1 vaccine in newly diagnosed glioma. Documented time point: baseline, week 1 (first vaccination visit). The treatment is: pre-vaccination baseline after standard-of-care therapy. Data came from immunoSEQ multiplex PCR; TCRdb stores just in-frame clones and leaves some out. The sample gives some 60,000 clones, more than 85% of which show up once; roughly 2.5% is in the top ten. Sequenced material: PBMCs, taken from a glioma patient treated with radiotherapy, temozolomide or both. These receptor sequences come from a man between 45 and 60 years old with glioma.

This clone came up a few times. The rearrangement links TRBV19 to TRBJ2-1; 11 nucleotides agree with TRBD2. The J segment lost 4 bases and the V segment lost 0 bases, leaving 2 bases of the junction unmatched. The CDR3 has 16 residues. Germline CDR1 and CDR2: LNHDA and SQIVND (reference sequence). The CDR3 sequence is CASSIETSGAYNEQFF. CDR3 sequence (DNA): TGTGCCAGTAGTATAGAGACTAGCGGGGCTTACAATGAGCAGTTCTTC.

This clone showed up just once. The V and J genes are TRBV29-1 and TRBJ2-3, with 7 positions matching TRBD2. CDR3 length: 17 residues. The germline V gene encodes CDR1 SQVTM and CDR2 ANQGSEA. The J segment lost 5 bases and the V segment lost 6 bases, leaving 20 bases of the junction unmatched. CDR3 sequence: CSVQAGLASLIGDTQYF. The CDR3 coding sequence is TGCAGCGTACAAGCGGGGTTGGCTAGCCTAATCGGAGATACGCAGTATTTT.

The J gene is TRBJ2-1, the V gene TRBV7-3; D possibly uses TRBD1 or TRBD2 (6 bases each). The CDR3 contains 16 residues. Germline lookup yields CDR1 SGHTA and CDR2 FQGTGA. V was clipped by 1 base and J by 3 bases, with 13 bases between them. The DNA of the CDR3 is TGTGCCAGCAGCTTAAAACCGGGGGCTCTCTACAATGAGCAGTTCTTC. Amino acid sequence: CASSLKPGALYNEQFF.

The rearrangement uses TRBV5-1 and TRBJ2-1; D is undetermined. V lost 5 bases to trimming and J lost 4 bases, with 10 bases between them. Germline values: CDR1 SGHRS, CDR2 YFSETQ. CDR3 length equals 13 residues. This chain's CDR3 is CASRTRGYNEQFF. CDR3 nucleotides: TGCGCCAGCAGGACCCGAGGATACAATGAGCAGTTCTTC.

The chain carries TRBV6-6 and TRBJ1-3; a possible D gene is TRBD1 (6 bases). The V gene's germline CDR1 is MNHNY and CDR2 SVGAGI (reference sequence). Trimming pared 7 bases from V and 4 bases from J, leaving 17 bases between. The CDR3 is 15 amino acids. CDR3 residues: CASTLSQGRGNTIYF. The CDR3, as DNA: TGTGCCAGCACCCTGTCACAGGGAAGAGGAAACACCATATATTTT.

This clone was counted once. The rearrangement links TRBV5-4 to TRBJ2-3; D gene uncertain. CDR3 length: 15 residues. The germline V gene has CDR1 SGHNT and CDR2 YYREEE (reference sequence). Trimming removed 2 bases from V and 0 bases from J, with 10 bases in between. The CDR3 nucleotides read TGTGCCAGCAGCTTACGAGGATCTAGCACAGATACGCAGTATTTT. Protein product: CASSLRGSSTDTQYF.

The chain employs TRBV9 and TRBJ2-6; D call uncertain. The CDR3 is 22 amino acids. Germline-derived CDR1 and CDR2 are SGDLS and YYNGEE. Trimming removed 3 bases at V and 0 bases at J, with 28 bases between. The CDR3 coding sequence is TGTGCCAGCAGCGCGTCGGATTCTGGTATCAGGCACCCGAGCTCTGGGGCCAACGTCCTGACTTTC. Protein product: CASSASDSGIRHPSSGANVLTF.

J is TRBJ2-1 and V is TRBV15; 8 bases align to TRBD2. The CDR3 spans 19 residues. The J segment lost 0 bases and the V segment lost 5 bases, leaving 15 bases of the junction unmatched. CDR1 is LNHNV and CDR2 is YYDKDF in the germline V gene (reference sequence). The CDR3 sequence is CATSPPGESGGYSYNEQFF. The CDR3 DNA is TGTGCCACCAGCCCACCGGGGGAAAGCGGGGGTTACTCCTACAATGAGCAGTTCTTC.

This chain links TRBV19 with TRBJ2-7, with TRBD2 identical over 7 bases. The germline gives CDR1 LNHDA, CDR2 SQIVND (reference sequence). CDR3 length: 14 residues. Germline trimming cut 7 bases from V and 0 bases from J; bases unmatched to any gene: 6. The CDR3 DNA is TGTGCCAGTAAGGAGGGGACTACCTCCTACGAGCAGTACTTC. Encoded protein: CASKEGTTSYEQYF.

The J gene is TRBJ2-3, the V gene TRBV6-5; TRBD2 aligns across 9 bases. CDR1 is MNHEY and CDR2 is SVGAGI in the germline V gene. The CDR3 length is 15 residues. The V gene end was trimmed by 5 bases and the J gene end by 6 bases; junction bases not matched to a gene: 9. The CDR3 reads CASSLSGGPGDTQYF. In DNA form, the CDR3 reads TGTGCCAGCAGTCTTAGCGGGGGACCTGGGGATACGCAGTATTTT.

This sequence joins TRBV6-1 and TRBJ1-5; possible D gene TRBD1, 5 bases. V was trimmed by 8 bases and J by 6 bases, leaving 14 bases between them. Looked up from germline, CDR1 is MNHNS and CDR2 is SASEGT. CDR3 length equals 13 residues. The CDR3 is CASGGDSGQPQHF. CDR3 in DNA: TGTGCCAGCGGAGGGGATTCGGGTCAGCCCCAGCATTTT.

The chain recombines TRBV19 with TRBJ1-5, with 7 nucleotides matching TRBD1. The V gene end was trimmed by 7 bases and the J gene end by 3 bases; junction bases not matched to a gene: 9. The CDR3 runs to 15 residues. From germline, CDR1 is LNHDA and CDR2 SQIVND (reference sequence). The CDR3 reads CASNGEGAVNQPQHF. The CDR3 DNA reads as TGTGCCAGTAATGGGGAGGGGGCGGTCAATCAGCCCCAGCATTTT.

The chain links TRBV7-2 to TRBJ2-3; D is unclear. The V gene lost 5 bases and the J gene lost 4 bases, with 10 bases spanning the gap. This CDR3 is 13 amino acids long. The germline gives CDR1 SGHTA, CDR2 FQGNSA. The CDR3 here is CASSPLRPDTQYF. The CDR3 nucleotides are TGTGCCAGCAGCCCCTTACGCCCAGATACGCAGTATTTT.

This clone was picked up one time. The chain has TRBV9 and TRBJ2-2; 10 nucleotides line up with TRBD1. The V segment lost 4 bases and the J segment 6 bases; nucleotides outside the gene matches: 6. Germline V gene sequence: CDR1 SGDLS, CDR2 YYNGEE. This CDR3 region has 15 residues. The CDR3 is CASSPRQGAAGELFF. The CDR3 nucleotides read TGTGCCAGCAGCCCCCGACAGGGGGCCGCCGGGGAGCTGTTTTTT.

The genes are TRBV5-8 and TRBJ2-5, with TRBD2 matching 11 bases. Germline CDR1 SGHTS, CDR2 YDEGEE. This CDR3 comprises 19 residues. V was pared by 0 bases and J by 0 bases, with 10 bases of the junction left unmatched. The CDR3 protein is CASSLDRRTSGLYQETQYF. The CDR3 DNA follows: TGTGCCAGCAGCTTGGACAGACGGACTAGCGGGCTCTACCAAGAGACCCAGTACTTC.

This sequence joins TRBV28 and TRBJ2-7; the match to TRBD2 covers 7 bases. Looked up from germline, CDR1 is MDHEN and CDR2 is SYDVKM. V lost 5 bases and J lost 5; bases outside the gene matches: 15. CDR3 length equals 16 residues. The CDR3 DNA follows: TGTGCCAGCAGTCATTTGACTAGCCGAGTAGAAGACGAGCAGTACTTC. Protein product: CASSHLTSRVEDEQYF. Looking up the rest from reference TRBV28 and TRBJ2-7 gives the full variable domain: DVKVTQSSRYLVKRTGEKVFLECVQDMDHENMFWYRQDPGLGLRLIYFSYDVKMKEKGDIPEGYSVSREKKERFSLILESASTNQTSMYLCASSHLTSRVEDEQYFGPGTRLTVT.

To note about this clone: One end of the junction does not line up with germline, which may come from a read error. The gene calls are TRBV2 and TRBJ2-7; the D gene is possibly TRBD2 (6 bases). Germline V gene data show CDR1 as SNHLY and CDR2 as FYNNEI. The CDR3 runs 12 residues. The DNA for the CDR3 is TGTGCCAGCAGGGAAAAGAGGGGTGGCGGGAACTTC. Its protein is CASREKRGGGNF.

V gene TRBV5-1 combines with J gene TRBJ1-3; no firm D call. In germline, CDR1 is SGHRS, CDR2 YFSETQ. The CDR3 is 15 residues long. The V end was cut by 2 bases, the J end by 6 bases, with 15 bases between. CDR3 DNA sequence: TGCGCCAGCAGCTTTGGACGGCTCCCGGAAAACACCATATATTTT. The encoded protein is CASSFGRLPENTIYF.

The V gene is TRBV6-1, the J gene TRBJ1-5; possible D gene TRBD1, 5 bases. V was trimmed by 10 bases and J by 1 base, leaving 14 bases between them. Per the germline V gene, CDR1 is MNHNS and CDR2 is SASEGT. The CDR3 is 14 amino acids. In DNA, the CDR3 is TGTGCCACAAAGGGTGCAGGGAGCAATCAGCCCCAGCATTTT. Translated, it gives CATKGAGSNQPQHF.

The chain links TRBV9 to TRBJ2-7; TRBD1 matches 9 bases. The CDR3 has 16 amino acids. After removal of 0 bases from V and 2 bases from J, the junction contained 6 bases not matched to a gene. CDR1 SGDLS and CDR2 YYNGEE come from the germline V gene. The DNA for the CDR3 is TGTGCCAGCAGCGTAGACCCCGGGACAGGGACCTACGAGCAGTACTTC. This codes for CASSVDPGTGTYEQYF.

The chain employs TRBV19 and TRBJ1-1; D is unclear. With 5 bases removed from V and 4 bases from J, the gap between germline ends came to 11 bases. CDR1 is LNHDA and CDR2 is SQIVND in the germline V gene (reference sequence). This CDR3 has 13 amino acids. The DNA for the CDR3 is TGTGCCAGTAGTCCCGATTGGGGCACTGAAGCTTTCTTT. Amino acids: CASSPDWGTEAFF.

The gene calls are TRBV13 and TRBJ2-7, with 12 bases lining up with TRBD1. V was clipped by 4 bases and J by 7 bases; unmatched bases: 5. CDR1 PRHDT and CDR2 FYEKMQ come from the germline V gene (reference sequence). The CDR3 has 14 residues. CDR3 sequence reads: CASSWGQGAQEQYF. DNA of the CDR3: TGTGCCAGCAGCTGGGGACAGGGGGCGCAAGAGCAGTACTTC.